These T cell receptor beta chains were read from a single sample in a study of shared clonotypes between healthy human individuals. Repertoires were generated with immunoSEQ multiplex PCR, while TCRdb's copy carries only in-frame clones and drops some. The profile shows 550,000 to 600,000 clones, about 98% of them singletons. The material sequenced was naive CD8+ T cells sorted from blood. These receptors came from a man in his thirties or forties in good health. CDR3s include the opening cysteine and the closing phenylalanine or tryptophan. The D gene is left open where the match is weak. Where a row states a size, it is once, few, many or the class of an expanded clone; other rows omit it.

NA TRBJ2-7 TRBD2 TRBV6-5 TGTGCCAGCAGCCCGGGACTAGAGAGCCACGAGCAGTACTTC CASSPGLESHEQYF
NA TRBJ2-5 NA TRBV2 TGTGCCAGCAGAAACAGGGGGGGGACGCGAGAGACCCAGTACTTC CASRNRGGTRETQYF
few TRBJ1-1 NA TRBV12-5 TGTGCTAGTGGTTTCGGAGTGAACACTGAAGCTTTCTTT CASGFGVNTEAFF
NA TRBJ1-1 NA TRBV11-3 TGTGCCAGCAGCGGGATGAACACTGAAGCTTTCTTT CASSGMNTEAFF
NA TRBJ2-7 NA TRBV7-2 TGTGCCAGCAGCTTTACAGGTTCCGAGCAGTACTTC CASSFTGSEQYF
NA TRBJ2-2 NA TRBV6-6 TGTGCCAGCAGAAGCAGTACGACAGCCACCGGGGAGCTGTTTTTT CASRSSTTATGELFF
NA TRBJ2-7 TRBD1 TRBV7-8 TGTGCCAGCAGCTTAGCTGGGACAGGGCCTGGGTACGAGCAGTACTTC CASSLAGTGPGYEQYF
NA TRBJ1-2 NA TRBV9 TGTGCCAGCAGCGTAACGGGGGGAGACTATGGCTACACCTTC CASSVTGGDYGYTF
NA TRBJ2-2 NA TRBV7-9 TGTGCCAGCTATTCCGGGTCCACCGGGGAGCTGTTTTTT CASYSGSTGELFF
NA TRBJ2-5 NA TRBV2 TGTGCCAGCAGCGACCTCCCTAGGCAAGAGACCCAGTACTTC CASSDLPRQETQYF
NA TRBJ2-7 NA TRBV4-1 TGCGCCAGCAGCCAAGAAAGGGGGGTGGGCACCTACGAGCAGTACTTC CASSQERGVGTYEQYF
NA TRBJ2-3 NA TRBV7-9 TGTGCCAGCAGCTCCCCATGGAGGGGTAAGGATACGCAGTATTTT CASSSPWRGKDTQYF
once TRBJ1-1 NA TRBV6-1 TGTGCCAGCAGTGAAGTTGGGCCGAACACTGAAGCTTTCTTT CASSEVGPNTEAFF
NA TRBJ2-2 TRBD1 TRBV9 TGTGCCAGCAGCCCCCCAGGGGGCAGCGGGGAGCTGTTTTTT CASSPPGGSGELFF
NA TRBJ1-2 NA TRBV12-5 TGTGCTAGTGGTTACGAGAACCGGGACCTGGGTGGCTACACCTTC CASGYENRDLGGYTF
NA TRBJ2-7 NA TRBV29-1 TGCAGCGTTGACGGTCCAGGGGAGTCCTACGAGCAGTACTTC CSVDGPGESYEQYF
NA TRBJ2-7 NA TRBV5-1 TGCGCCAGCAGCTTGGATTCTGGTGCCCTCGAGCAGTACTTC CASSLDSGALEQYF
NA TRBJ2-7 TRBD2 TRBV13 TGTGCCAGCAGCCCCCGGGCGGGAGAGAAACGCGAGCAGTACTTC CASSPRAGEKREQYF
NA TRBJ1-2 NA TRBV9 TGTGCCAGCAGCGCAGACGGAAATATCTATGGCTACACCTTC CASSADGNIYGYTF
NA TRBJ2-7 NA TRBV2 TGTGCCAGCAGTGACCTAGACAGCTTCTACGAGCAGTACTTC CASSDLDSFYEQYF
NA TRBJ1-2 NA TRBV6-6 TGTGCCAGCAGTACCGACGATACATTCAACAGGGCTGGCTACACCTTC CASSTDDTFNRAGYTF
NA TRBJ2-6 TRBD1 TRBV25-1 TGTGCCAGCAGTGATTCGGGACAGGAATACCCTGGGGCCAACGTCCTGACTTTC CASSDSGQEYPGANVLTF
NA TRBJ2-5 TRBD2 TRBV2 TGTGCCGCAACCCAGGGACTAGATAATTCAGGGCAGTACTTC CAATQGLDNSGQYF
NA TRBJ2-1 NA TRBV27 TGTGCCAGCATGGATGGGGCCCCGGGTGAGCAGTTCTTC CASMDGAPGEQFF
NA TRBJ2-7 NA TRBV10-3 TGTGCCACGGAGGGGGAGGGAGCGTACGAGCAGTACTTC CATEGEGAYEQYF
NA TRBJ2-1 TRBD2 TRBV19 TGTGCCAGTAGTAAGACTAGCGGGGGTTCCTACAATGAGCAGTTCTTC CASSKTSGGSYNEQFF
NA TRBJ1-1 NA TRBV30 TGTGCCTGGAGTGTAACCGGGGCAGCATCCCCTTTCTTT CAWSVTGAASPFF
NA TRBJ2-6 NA TRBV29-1 TGCAGCGTTGAGGATGAAGGGGCCAACGTCCTGACTTTC CSVEDEGANVLTF
NA TRBJ2-1 TRBD2 TRBV7-9 TGTGCCAGCAGCTTTAACCGGGACTATGGTGAGCAGTTCTTC CASSFNRDYGEQFF
few TRBJ2-7 NA TRBV4-1 TGCGCCAGCAGTCAACTCCCTATGGGCTCCTACGAGCAGTACTTC CASSQLPMGSYEQYF
NA TRBJ2-7 NA TRBV5-1 TGCGCCAGCAGCTTGATCCTCGACGAGCAGTACTTC CASSLILDEQYF
NA TRBJ1-4 TRBD1 TRBV29-1 TGCAGCGTTGAGACAGGGTTTAATGAAAAACTGTTTTTT CSVETGFNEKLFF
NA TRBJ1-1 TRBD1 TRBV11-2 TGTGCCAGCAGCTTAGAGTCGGACAGGGTGAACACTGAAGCTTTCTTT CASSLESDRVNTEAFF
NA TRBJ1-5 TRBD1 TRBV7-9 TGTGCCAGCAGCGCCGAATCCGGGACAGGGCGTCAGCCCCAGCATTTT CASSAESGTGRQPQHF
NA TRBJ1-5 TRBD1 TRBV18 TGTGCCAGCTCACCGAACAGGGGACTGGAAGGTGGATCGGTTCAGCCCCAGCATTTT CASSPNRGLEGGSVQPQHF
NA TRBJ2-7 NA TRBV28 TGTGCCAGCTCATGGGCCTACGAGCAGTACTTC CASSWAYEQYF
NA TRBJ2-7 NA TRBV19 TGTGCCAGTAGTACCCCTCGGGTGGGCGAGCAGTACTTC CASSTPRVGEQYF
NA TRBJ2-3 TRBD2 TRBV27 TGTGCCACCAGTTACCCCGGGACTAGCGGCACAGATACGCAGTATTTT CATSYPGTSGTDTQYF
NA TRBJ2-7 NA TRBV7-8 TGTGCCAGCAGCTTAGGTCCCTCCTCATACAGGGACTACGAGCAGTACTTC CASSLGPSSYRDYEQYF